These 27 T cell receptor beta chains came from one sample sequenced in a study of blood T cell repertoires in COVID-19. Some clones are missing from TCRdb's copy, which holds only in-frame ones; the method was immunoSEQ multiplex PCR. The sample contains approximately 330,000 clones, 80% to 90% of which appear only once. The sample taken for sequencing was peripheral blood. The source is a man between 25 and 39 years old with COVID-19, enrolled during active disease.

The CDR3 region is CATRATGINYGYTF. The CDR3 nucleotides read TGTGCCACCAGGGCGACAGGGATTAACTATGGCTACACCTTC. The rearrangement uses TRBV24-1 and TRBJ1-2; 7 positions match TRBD1. V was pared by 7 bases and J by 1 base, with 5 bases of the junction left unmatched. This CDR3 has 14 amino acids. Germline V gives CDR1 KGHDR, CDR2 SFDVKD.

The sample holds a few counts of this clone. The J gene is TRBJ2-7, the V gene TRBV5-6, with D unclear. The CDR3 runs 13 residues. Germline V lookup: CDR1 SGHDT, CDR2 YYEEEE. V was shortened by 0 bases and J by 2 bases, with 6 bases between the two germline ends. The DNA for the CDR3 is TGTGCCAGCAGCTTGGTGGCAGCCTACGAGCAGTACTTC. It encodes CASSLVAAYEQYF. The entire variable domain, with the rest obtained from reference TRBV5-6 and TRBJ2-7, is as follows: DAGVTQSPTHLIKTRGQQVTLRCSPKSGHDTVSWYQQALGQGPQFIFQYYEEEERQRGNFPDRFSGHQFPNYSSELNVNALLLGDSALYLCASSLVAAYEQYFGPGTRLTVT.

The chain combines TRBV7-9 with TRBJ1-6; possibly TRBD1 for D (6 bases). Germline V lookup: CDR1 SEHNR, CDR2 FQNEAQ (reference sequence). Trimming cost V 1 base and J 3 bases, with 7 bases left between them. The CDR3 covers 15 residues. Here the CDR3 reads CASSLGTVYNSPLHF. The CDR3, as DNA: TGTGCCAGCAGCTTAGGGACAGTCTATAATTCACCCCTCCACTTT.

This sequence joins TRBV20-1 and TRBJ2-7, with a weak D call TRBD1 (6 bases). V was clipped by 3 bases and J by 5 bases, with 14 bases between them. Germline CDR1 reads DFQATT; CDR2 reads SNEGSKA (reference sequence). This CDR3 contains 13 residues. The chain's CDR3 is CSASPGGQNEQYF. The CDR3 nucleotides are TGCAGTGCTAGTCCTGGGGGCCAGAACGAGCAGTACTTC.

As for this clone: In the same sample, other DNA sequences code for this CDR3. The V call is TRBV6-5, the J call TRBJ2-5, with D possibly TRBD1 on 7 matching bases. The CDR3 contains 13 residues. Trimming took 6 bases from V and 5 from J, leaving 13 bases between them. CDR1 and CDR2 (germline): MNHEY, SVGAGI. CDR3 DNA: TGTGCCAGCAGGTCGACAGGGACTGAGACCCAGTACTTC. Translating gives CASRSTGTETQYF.

V is TRBV3-1 (or the pseudogene TRBV3-2) and J is TRBJ1-2, with D perhaps matching TRBD1 (6 bases). The V gene lost 4 bases and the J gene lost 0 bases, with 12 bases spanning the gap. The germline V gene has CDR1 LGHDT and CDR2 YNNKEL (reference sequence). There are 15 residues in the CDR3. Written as DNA, the CDR3 is TGTGCCAGCAGCCTGCGCCAGGGGACTAACTATGGCTACACCTTC. Translated, it gives CASSLRQGTNYGYTF.

The chain recombines TRBV28 with TRBJ2-1; perhaps TRBD1 as D (6 bases). Looked up from germline, CDR1 is MDHEN and CDR2 is SYDVKM. The V and J ends lost 2 bases and 3 bases respectively, with 8 bases between them. The CDR3 covers 14 residues. The CDR3 DNA is TGTGCCAGCAGTTTACGGACAGACTACAATGAGCAGTTCTTC. It codes for CASSLRTDYNEQFF.

This chain connects TRBV18 to TRBJ2-5, with D maybe TRBD2 (5 bases). Trimming shortened V by 3 bases and J by 5 bases, and 13 bases separated the two germline ends. Germline V gene sequence: CDR1 KGHSH, CDR2 LQKENI. CDR3 length equals 14 residues. In nucleotides, the CDR3 is TGTGCCAGCTCACCCCAACAAGGCGGGGAGACCCAGTACTTC. As protein: CASSPQQGGETQYF.

Only a few counts were recorded for this clone. J is TRBJ2-1 and V is TRBV12-5; 8 positions match TRBD2. There are 15 residues in the CDR3. The germline V gene has CDR1 LGHNT and CDR2 FRNRAP. V trimming: 2 bases; J trimming: 9 bases; junction bases outside the gene matches: 9. The CDR3 sequence: CASGLNSGVGAEQFF. Here the CDR3 DNA reads TGTGCTAGTGGTTTGAATAGCGGGGTTGGAGCTGAGCAGTTCTTC.

The J gene is TRBJ2-2, the V gene TRBV6-2 or TRBV6-3; 8 nucleotides match TRBD2. Germline CDR1 is MNHEY and CDR2 is SVGEGT. The V and J ends lost 6 bases and 2 bases, in that order; junction bases with no gene match: 17. CDR3 size: 19 residues. The chain's CDR3 is CASSRSWTGGPLNTGELFF. The CDR3 nucleotides are TGTGCCAGCAGCCGTAGTTGGACGGGGGGGCCTCTTAACACCGGGGAGCTGTTTTTT.

This clone has more than one count but fewer than ten. This chain joins TRBV27 and TRBJ2-7, with 10 bases that match TRBD2. This CDR3 comprises 14 residues. CDR1 MNHEY and CDR2 SMNVEV come from the germline V gene (reference sequence). V was pared by 6 bases and J by 6 bases, with 8 bases of the junction left unmatched. The CDR3 here is CASRLLAGSGEQYF. The CDR3 region has the DNA TGTGCCAGCAGATTACTAGCGGGATCTGGCGAGCAGTACTTC.

This clone has just one count. The chain combines TRBV7-2 with TRBJ1-6, with TRBD1 matching over 7 bases. J was trimmed by 7 bases and V by 8 bases; bases with no gene match: 5. Germline assignment: CDR1 SGHTA and CDR2 FQGNSA. CDR3 size: 13 residues. This CDR3 reads CASAGTENSPLHF. As DNA, the CDR3 is TGTGCCAGCGCCGGGACAGAAAATTCACCCCTCCACTTT.

The chain combines TRBV25-1 with TRBJ2-5, with D possibly TRBD1 on 6 matching bases. Germline CDR1 and CDR2: MGHDK and SYGVNS. The CDR3 consists of 16 residues. Between the trimmed V and J ends, which lost 1 base and 4 bases, there was a span of 16 bases. CDR3 loop: CASSESSRGFRETQYF. CDR3 DNA: TGTGCCAGCAGTGAATCGAGCAGGGGATTTCGAGAGACCCAGTACTTC.

This clone was observed a few times. The chain recombines TRBV10-3 with TRBJ2-5; 10 positions match TRBD1. In germline, CDR1 is ENHRY, CDR2 SYGVKD. Trimming at V came to 7 bases and at J to 3 bases, leaving 5 bases not matched to a gene. This CDR3 is built from 14 residues. CDR3 protein: CAITRGQGEETQYF. The CDR3 DNA sequence: TGTGCCATCACTAGAGGACAGGGGGAAGAGACCCAGTACTTC.

The chain employs TRBV7-3 and TRBJ1-1; 10 positions match TRBD1. Germline CDR1 SGHTA, CDR2 FQGTGA. Trimming removed 7 bases from V and 6 bases from J; junction bases left unmatched: 8. The CDR3 runs 14 residues. The CDR3 is CASTVDRGISEAFF. CDR3 coding DNA: TGTGCCAGCACCGTGGACAGGGGGATATCTGAAGCTTTCTTT.

The chain carries TRBV19 and TRBJ1-2, with 11 positions matching TRBD1. The germline V gene has CDR1 LNHDA and CDR2 SQIVND (reference sequence). After removal of 5 bases from V and 7 bases from J, the junction contained 6 bases not matched to a gene. The CDR3 totals 14 residues. The CDR3 bases are TGTGCCAGTAGTCCGCGGACAGGGGGCTTTGGCTACACCTTC. As protein: CASSPRTGGFGYTF.

The chain links TRBV27 to TRBJ2-1; maybe TRBD2 (5 bases). CDR3 length equals 19 residues. V was trimmed by 4 bases and J by 4 bases, leaving 26 bases between them. Germline loops: CDR1 MNHEY, CDR2 SMNVEV (reference sequence). The CDR3 DNA follows: TGTGCCAGCAGTTCGCTGGCGCTAGTAGTCATCGAGGGTTACAATGAGCAGTTCTTC. It is translated as CASSSLALVVIEGYNEQFF.

J is TRBJ2-3 and V is TRBV18, with 8 bases lining up with TRBD1. The germline CDR1 and CDR2 sequences are KGHSH and LQKENI. The ends lost 6 bases at V and 3 bases at J; junction bases unmatched: 8. The CDR3 covers 15 residues. This CDR3 is CASSLQGARTDTQYF. The DNA for the CDR3 is TGTGCCAGCTCGCTCCAGGGGGCGCGAACAGATACGCAGTATTTT.

The rearrangement joins TRBV28 to TRBJ2-2; D is possibly TRBD2 (5 bases). V lost 2 bases and J lost 5, with 12 bases in between. From germline, CDR1 is MDHEN and CDR2 SYDVKM. The CDR3 extends over 15 amino acids. The DNA for the CDR3 is TGTGCCAGCAGTTTACCGGGGTCTCCTACCGGGGAGCTGTTTTTT. It translates to CASSLPGSPTGELFF.

The chain carries TRBV5-1 and TRBJ2-1; 12 bases map to TRBD2. CDR1 is SGHRS and CDR2 is YFSETQ in the germline V gene. This CDR3 has 13 residues. V shed 9 bases and J 8 bases; nucleotides not matched to a gene: 6. The chain's CDR3 is CATASGGAHEQFF. For the CDR3, the DNA is TGCGCCACCGCTAGCGGGGGGGCCCATGAGCAGTTCTTC. Full variable domain (remainder filled in from reference TRBV5-1 and TRBJ2-1): KAGVTQTPRYLIKTRGQQVTLSCSPISGHRSVSWYQQTPGQGLQFLFEYFSETQRNKGNFPGRFSGRQFSNSRSEMNVSTLELGDSALYLCATASGGAHEQFFGPGTRLTVL.

This chain connects TRBV7-2 to TRBJ2-5; the match to TRBD1 covers 9 bases. The CDR3 length is 14 residues. V trimming: 5 bases; J trimming: 2 bases; junction bases outside the gene matches: 3. Germline CDR1 reads SGHTA; CDR2 reads FQGNSA. The CDR3 bases are TGTGCCAGCAGCCTGGACAGGGGACAAGAGACCCAGTACTTC. Protein product: CASSLDRGQETQYF.

This clone was seen once. V usage is TRBV5-1 and J usage is TRBJ1-2, with a weak D call TRBD1 (6 bases). The germline CDR1 and CDR2 sequences are SGHRS and YFSETQ. Trimming removed 6 bases at V and 4 bases at J, with 31 bases between. The CDR3 length is 19 residues. CDR3 in amino acids: CASMNPGQITPGDGYGYTF. CDR3 bases: TGCGCCAGCATGAATCCGGGACAAATAACACCTGGAGACGGCTATGGCTACACCTTC.

J is TRBJ1-2 and V is TRBV6-5; the D gene is possibly TRBD1 (6 bases). V dropped 5 bases and J dropped 7 bases, with 14 bases sitting between them. The CDR3 consists of 13 residues. Per the germline V gene, CDR1 is MNHEY and CDR2 is SVGAGI. This CDR3 reads CASSPQGKGGYTF. The CDR3 nucleotides are TGTGCCAGCAGTCCTCAGGGGAAGGGTGGCTACACCTTC.

The chain couples TRBV7-2 to TRBJ1-1, with TRBD1 as a possible D gene (6 bases). Trimming stripped 5 bases from V and 2 bases from J, with 15 bases between. This CDR3 comprises 15 residues. Germline V gene lookup returns CDR1 SGHTA and CDR2 FQGNSA. The CDR3 DNA reads as TGTGCCAGCAGCACCCACAGGGTAGGAAACACTGAAGCTTTCTTT. Translated, it gives CASSTHRVGNTEAFF.

The chain combines TRBV7-3 with TRBJ1-2; 11 nucleotides line up with TRBD1. The germline V gene encodes CDR1 SGHTA and CDR2 FQGTGA. CDR3 length: 14 amino acids. Trimming at V came to 5 bases and at J to 2 bases, leaving 1 base not matched to a gene. The CDR3 region has the DNA TGTGCCAGCAGCCGGGACAGGGGGAACTATGGCTACACCTTC. This encodes CASSRDRGNYGYTF.

The chain employs TRBV6-1 and TRBJ2-6; D perhaps matches TRBD2 (6 bases). V lost 2 bases and J lost 0, with 14 bases in between. This CDR3 spans 18 amino acids. The germline CDR1 and CDR2 sequences are MNHNS and SASEGT. The CDR3 nucleotides are TGTGCCAGCAGTGAATGGGGGGACGGCTACTCTGGGGCCAACGTCCTGACTTTC. Its protein is CASSEWGDGYSGANVLTF.

The chain links TRBV7-8 to TRBJ2-5; D call uncertain. From germline, CDR1 is SGHVS and CDR2 FQNEAQ. The CDR3 is 14 residues long. The germline V and J ends were trimmed by 1 base and 4 bases, with 10 bases remaining between them. The chain's CDR3 is CASSLDAGRETQYF. DNA of the CDR3: TGTGCCAGCAGCTTAGATGCTGGGCGAGAGACCCAGTACTTC.